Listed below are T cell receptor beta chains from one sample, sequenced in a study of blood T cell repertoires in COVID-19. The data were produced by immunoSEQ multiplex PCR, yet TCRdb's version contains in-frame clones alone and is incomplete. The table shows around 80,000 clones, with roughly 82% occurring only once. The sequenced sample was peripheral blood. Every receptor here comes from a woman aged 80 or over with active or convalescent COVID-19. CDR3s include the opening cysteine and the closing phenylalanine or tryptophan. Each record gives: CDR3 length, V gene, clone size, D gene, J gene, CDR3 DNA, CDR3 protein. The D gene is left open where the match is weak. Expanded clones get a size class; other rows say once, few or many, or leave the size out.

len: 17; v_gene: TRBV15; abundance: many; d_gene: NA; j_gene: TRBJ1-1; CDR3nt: TGTGCCACCAGCAGAGATCTTGTCCGGGGGGCGAACACTGAAGCTTTCTTT; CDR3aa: CATSRDLVRGANTEAFF
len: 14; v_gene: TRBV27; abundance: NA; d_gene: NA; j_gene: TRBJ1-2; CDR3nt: TGTGCCAGCAGTTTGAGCCACTTAAACTATGGCTACACCTTC; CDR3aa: CASSLSHLNYGYTF
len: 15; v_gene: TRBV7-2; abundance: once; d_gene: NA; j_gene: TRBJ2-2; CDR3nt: TGTGCCAGCAGCTTACAGGGAGGAAACACCGGGGAGCTGTTTTTT; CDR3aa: CASSLQGGNTGELFF
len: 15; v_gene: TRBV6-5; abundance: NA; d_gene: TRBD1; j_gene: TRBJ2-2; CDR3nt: TGTGCCAGCAGTTACGGGACAGGGGGCGAGAGGGAGCTGTTTTTT; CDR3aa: CASSYGTGGERELFF
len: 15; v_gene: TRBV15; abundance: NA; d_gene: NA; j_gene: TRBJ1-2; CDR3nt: TGTGCCACCAGCAGAGCCGGGTCCAATACCTATGGCTACACCTTC; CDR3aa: CATSRAGSNTYGYTF
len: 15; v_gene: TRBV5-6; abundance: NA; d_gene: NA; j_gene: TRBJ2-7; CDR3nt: TGTGCCAGCAGCTTGGTCGGGGGAATCGCCTACGAGCAGTACTTC; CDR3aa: CASSLVGGIAYEQYF
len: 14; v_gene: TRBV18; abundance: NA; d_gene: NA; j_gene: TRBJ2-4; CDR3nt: TGTGCCAGCTCACCGGCGGCGCTCAAAAACATTCAGTACTTC; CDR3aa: CASSPAALKNIQYF
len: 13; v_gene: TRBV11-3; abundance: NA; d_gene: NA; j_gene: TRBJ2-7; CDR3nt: TGTGCCAGCAGCTCCGGGCAGGGCTACGAGCAGTACTTC; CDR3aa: CASSSGQGYEQYF
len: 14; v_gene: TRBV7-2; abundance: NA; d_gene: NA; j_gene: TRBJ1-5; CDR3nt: TGTGCCAGCAGCTTATCAGGGGCCAATCAGCCCCAGCATTTT; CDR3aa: CASSLSGANQPQHF
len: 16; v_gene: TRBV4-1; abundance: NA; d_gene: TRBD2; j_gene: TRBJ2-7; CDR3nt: TGCGCCAGCAGCCGCGGACTAGCGGGGAGCTCCTACGAGCAGTACTTC; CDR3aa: CASSRGLAGSSYEQYF